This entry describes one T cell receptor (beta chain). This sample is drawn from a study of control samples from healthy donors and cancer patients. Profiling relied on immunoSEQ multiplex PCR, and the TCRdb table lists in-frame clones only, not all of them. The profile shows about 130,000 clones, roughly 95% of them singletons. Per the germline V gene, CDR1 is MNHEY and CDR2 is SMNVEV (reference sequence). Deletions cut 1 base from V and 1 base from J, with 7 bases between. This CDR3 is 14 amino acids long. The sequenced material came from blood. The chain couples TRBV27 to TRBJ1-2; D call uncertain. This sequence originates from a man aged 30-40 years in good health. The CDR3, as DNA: TGTGCCAGCAGTTTATATGGGGATAACTATGGCTACACCTTC. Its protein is CASSLYGDNYGYTF.